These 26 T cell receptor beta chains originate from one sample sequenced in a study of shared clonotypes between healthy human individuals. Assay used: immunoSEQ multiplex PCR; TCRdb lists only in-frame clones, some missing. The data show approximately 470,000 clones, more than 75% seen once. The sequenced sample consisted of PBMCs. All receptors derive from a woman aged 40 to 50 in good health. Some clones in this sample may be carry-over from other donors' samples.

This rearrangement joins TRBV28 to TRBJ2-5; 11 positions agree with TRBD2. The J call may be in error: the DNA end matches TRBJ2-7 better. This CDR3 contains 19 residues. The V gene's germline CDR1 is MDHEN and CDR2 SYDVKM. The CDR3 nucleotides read TGTGCCAGCAGTTCAACTAGCGGGAGTAAGGAGAGTATGACCTACGAGCAGTACTTC. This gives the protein CASSSTSGSKESMTYEQYF.

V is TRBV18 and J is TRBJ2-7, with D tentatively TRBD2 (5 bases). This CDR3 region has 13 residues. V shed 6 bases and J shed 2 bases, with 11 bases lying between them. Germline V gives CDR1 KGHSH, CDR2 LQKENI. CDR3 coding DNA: TGTGCCAGCTCTCCCGCGGGCCCCTACGAGCAGTACTTC. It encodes CASSPAGPYEQYF.

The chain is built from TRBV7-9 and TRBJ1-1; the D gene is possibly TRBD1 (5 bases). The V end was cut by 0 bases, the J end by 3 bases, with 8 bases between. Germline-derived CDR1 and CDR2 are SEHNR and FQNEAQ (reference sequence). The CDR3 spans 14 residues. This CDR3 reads CASSLARGDTEAFF. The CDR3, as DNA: TGTGCCAGCAGCTTAGCGCGGGGGGACACTGAAGCTTTCTTT.

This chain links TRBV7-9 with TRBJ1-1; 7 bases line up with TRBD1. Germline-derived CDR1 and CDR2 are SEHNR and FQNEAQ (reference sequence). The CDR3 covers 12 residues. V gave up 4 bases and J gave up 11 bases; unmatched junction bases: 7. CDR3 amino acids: CASSSQGVRAFF. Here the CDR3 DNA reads TGTGCCAGCAGCTCTCAGGGGGTTAGGGCTTTCTTT.

The CDR3, as DNA: TGCAGCGTTGAAGAGGGGGAGAGAAACTACGAGCAGTACTTC. Protein: CSVEEGERNYEQYF. The chain couples TRBV29-1 to TRBJ2-7, with D possibly called TRBD1 or TRBD2 (5 bases each). V shed 0 bases and J shed 3 bases, with 12 bases lying between them. Germline V CDR1 and CDR2: SQVTM, ANQGSEA. The CDR3 is 14 residues long.

The chain's CDR3 is CASGTYEQFF. Here the CDR3 DNA reads TGTGCCAGTGGGACCTATGAGCAGTTCTTC. The chain recombines TRBV19 with TRBJ2-1; D could derive from TRBD1 or TRBD2 (5 bases each). The CDR3 spans 10 residues. CDR1 and CDR2 (germline): LNHDA, SQIVND (reference sequence). The ends were cut back, 8 bases at V and 8 bases at J, with 7 bases in the middle.

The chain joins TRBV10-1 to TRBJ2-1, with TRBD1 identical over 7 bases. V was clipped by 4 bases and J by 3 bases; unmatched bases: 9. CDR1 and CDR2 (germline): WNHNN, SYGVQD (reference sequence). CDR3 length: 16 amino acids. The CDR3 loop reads CASSAYRDRGYNEQFF. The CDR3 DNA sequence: TGCGCCAGCAGTGCTTACCGGGACAGAGGCTACAATGAGCAGTTCTTC.

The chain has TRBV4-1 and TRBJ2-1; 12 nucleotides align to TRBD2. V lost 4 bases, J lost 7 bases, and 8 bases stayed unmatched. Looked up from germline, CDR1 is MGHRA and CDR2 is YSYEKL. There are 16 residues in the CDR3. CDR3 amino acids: CASSRGAGTSGNEQFF. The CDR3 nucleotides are TGCGCCAGCAGCCGTGGGGCCGGGACTAGCGGGAATGAGCAGTTCTTC.

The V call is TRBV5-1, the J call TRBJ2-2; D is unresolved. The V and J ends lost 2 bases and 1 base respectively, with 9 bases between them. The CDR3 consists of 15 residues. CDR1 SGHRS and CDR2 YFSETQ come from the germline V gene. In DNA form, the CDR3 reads TGCGCCAGCAGCTTAAGCGAAATGAACACCGGGGAGCTGTTTTTT. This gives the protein CASSLSEMNTGELFF.

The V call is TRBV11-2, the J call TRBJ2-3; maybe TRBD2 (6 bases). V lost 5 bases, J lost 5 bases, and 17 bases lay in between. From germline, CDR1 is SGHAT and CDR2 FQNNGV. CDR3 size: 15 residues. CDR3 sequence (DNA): TGTGCCAGCAGCCGCCGCGGAGGGCCGATAGATACGCAGTATTTT. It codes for CASSRRGGPIDTQYF.

CDR3 loop: CASSVQGSSSYNEQFF. The CDR3 DNA sequence: TGTGCCAGCAGCGTCCAGGGGTCAAGCTCCTACAATGAGCAGTTCTTC. The chain employs TRBV9 and TRBJ2-1; maybe TRBD1 (6 bases). Germline lookup yields CDR1 SGDLS and CDR2 YYNGEE. Trimming took 2 bases from V and 0 from J, leaving 12 bases between them. This CDR3 spans 16 amino acids.

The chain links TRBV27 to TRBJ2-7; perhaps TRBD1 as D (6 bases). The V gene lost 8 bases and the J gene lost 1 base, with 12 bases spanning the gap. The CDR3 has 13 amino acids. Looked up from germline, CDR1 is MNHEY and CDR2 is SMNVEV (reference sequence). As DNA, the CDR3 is TGTGCCAGCGCCGACAGGTGGTCCTACGAGCAGTACTTC. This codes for CASADRWSYEQYF.

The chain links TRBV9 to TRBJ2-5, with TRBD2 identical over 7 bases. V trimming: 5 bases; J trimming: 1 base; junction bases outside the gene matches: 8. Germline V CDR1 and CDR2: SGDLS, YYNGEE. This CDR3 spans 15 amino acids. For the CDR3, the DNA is TGTGCCAGCAGTACAAGCGGGGAAAGCCAAGAGACCCAGTACTTC. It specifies CASSTSGESQETQYF.

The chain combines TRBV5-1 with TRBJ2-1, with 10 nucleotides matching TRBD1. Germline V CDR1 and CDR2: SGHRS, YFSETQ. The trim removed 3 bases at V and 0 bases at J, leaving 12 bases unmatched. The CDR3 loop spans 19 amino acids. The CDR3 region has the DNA TGCGCCAGCAGCTCAATGGACAGGGGGTTAACAGGCTCCTACAATGAGCAGTTCTTC. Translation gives CASSSMDRGLTGSYNEQFF.

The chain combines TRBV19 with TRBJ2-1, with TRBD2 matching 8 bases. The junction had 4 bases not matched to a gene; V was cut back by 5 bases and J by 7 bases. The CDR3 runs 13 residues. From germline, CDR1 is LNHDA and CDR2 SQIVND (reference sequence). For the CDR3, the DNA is TGTGCCAGTAGTGGCGGGAGGAGGAATGAGCAGTTCTTC. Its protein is CASSGGRRNEQFF.

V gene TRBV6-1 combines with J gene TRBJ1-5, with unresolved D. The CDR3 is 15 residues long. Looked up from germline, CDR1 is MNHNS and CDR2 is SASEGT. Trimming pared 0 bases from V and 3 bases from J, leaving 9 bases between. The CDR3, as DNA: TGTGCCAGCAGTGAAGCGCGGTACTTCAATCAGCCCCAGCATTTT. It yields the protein CASSEARYFNQPQHF.

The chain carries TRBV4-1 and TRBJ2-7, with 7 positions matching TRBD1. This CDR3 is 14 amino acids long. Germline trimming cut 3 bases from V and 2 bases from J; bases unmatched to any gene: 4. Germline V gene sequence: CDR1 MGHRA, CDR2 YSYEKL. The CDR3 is CASSHPGQTYEQYF. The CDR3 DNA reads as TGCGCCAGCAGCCACCCGGGACAGACCTACGAGCAGTACTTC.

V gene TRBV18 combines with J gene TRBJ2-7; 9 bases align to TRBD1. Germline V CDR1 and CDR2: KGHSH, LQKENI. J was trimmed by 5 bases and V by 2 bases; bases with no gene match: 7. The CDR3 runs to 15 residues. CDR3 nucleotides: TGTGCCAGCTCACCAAGGACAGGGGCTAAGAACGAGCAGTACTTC. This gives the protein CASSPRTGAKNEQYF.

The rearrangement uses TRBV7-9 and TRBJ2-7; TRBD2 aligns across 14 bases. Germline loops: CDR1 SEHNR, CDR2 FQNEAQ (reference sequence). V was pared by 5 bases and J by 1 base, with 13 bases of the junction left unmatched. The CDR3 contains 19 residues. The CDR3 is CASSLGAGTSGRVSYEQYF. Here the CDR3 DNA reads TGTGCCAGCAGCCTAGGGGCCGGGACTAGCGGGAGAGTATCCTACGAGCAGTACTTC.

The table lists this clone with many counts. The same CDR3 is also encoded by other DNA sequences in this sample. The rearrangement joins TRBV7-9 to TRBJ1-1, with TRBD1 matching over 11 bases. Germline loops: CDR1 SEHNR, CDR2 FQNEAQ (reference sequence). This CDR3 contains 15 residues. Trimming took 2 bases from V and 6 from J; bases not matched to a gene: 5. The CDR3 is CASSLFGTGGSEAFF. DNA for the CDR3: TGTGCCAGCAGCTTATTCGGGACAGGGGGTTCTGAAGCTTTCTTT.

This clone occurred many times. The CDR3, as DNA: TGTGCCAGCAGCTTAGGAGTCCAATCTGGAAACACCATATATTTT. Its translation: CASSLGVQSGNTIYF. The V and J genes are TRBV7-8 and TRBJ1-3; no firm D call. This CDR3 region has 15 residues. CDR1 and CDR2 (germline): SGHVS, FQNEAQ. Trimming took off 1 base at V and 1 base at J, with 8 bases between the two ends.

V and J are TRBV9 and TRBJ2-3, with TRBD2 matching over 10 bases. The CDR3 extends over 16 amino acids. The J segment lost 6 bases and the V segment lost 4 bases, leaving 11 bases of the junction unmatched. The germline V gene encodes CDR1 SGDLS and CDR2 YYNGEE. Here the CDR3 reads CASSSRPLAGVDTQYF. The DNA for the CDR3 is TGTGCCAGCAGCAGTAGACCTCTAGCGGGAGTGGATACGCAGTATTTT.

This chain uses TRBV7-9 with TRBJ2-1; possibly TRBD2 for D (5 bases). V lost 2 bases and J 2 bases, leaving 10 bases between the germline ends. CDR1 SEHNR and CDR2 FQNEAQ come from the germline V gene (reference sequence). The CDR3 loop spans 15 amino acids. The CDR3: CASSLSAVTYNEQFF. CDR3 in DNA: TGTGCCAGCAGCTTATCAGCGGTTACCTACAATGAGCAGTTCTTC.

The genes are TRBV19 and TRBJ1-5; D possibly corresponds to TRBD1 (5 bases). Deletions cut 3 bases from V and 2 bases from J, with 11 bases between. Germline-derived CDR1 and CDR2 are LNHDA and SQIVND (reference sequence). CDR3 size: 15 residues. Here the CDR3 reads CASSMGGGGNQPQHF. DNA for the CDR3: TGTGCCAGTAGTATGGGGGGTGGTGGCAATCAGCCCCAGCATTTT.

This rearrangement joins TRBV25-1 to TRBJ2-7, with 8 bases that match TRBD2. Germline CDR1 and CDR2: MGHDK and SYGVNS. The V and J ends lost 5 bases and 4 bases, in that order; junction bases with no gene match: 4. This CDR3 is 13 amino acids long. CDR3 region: CASSPRGGYEQYF. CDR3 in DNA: TGTGCCAGCAGTCCCCGGGGGGGGTACGAGCAGTACTTC.

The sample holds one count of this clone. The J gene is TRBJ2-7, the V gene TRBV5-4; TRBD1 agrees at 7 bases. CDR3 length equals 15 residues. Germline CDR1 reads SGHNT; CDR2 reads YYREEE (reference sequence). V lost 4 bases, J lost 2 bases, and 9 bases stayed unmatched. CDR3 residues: CASSPRQGEPYEQYF. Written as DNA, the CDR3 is TGTGCCAGCAGCCCTCGACAGGGAGAACCCTACGAGCAGTACTTC.